The present T cell receptor (beta chain) was sequenced within a study of T cells in Graves' hyperthyroidism and ophthalmopathy. This clonotype was observed a few times. A junction boundary mismatches the germline segment, possibly from a read error. The length of the CDR3 is 15 residues. CDR1 is SGHVS and CDR2 is FQNEAQ in the germline V gene. Amplified regions were TCR beta CDR3 sequences from RNA transcripts. With the HTBI primer set, the TCR CDR3 went through a first round of RT-PCR. Using its own MiXCR run on the multiplex PCR reads, TCRdb lists one record per CDR3 protein. The sample lists 660,000 or so distinct CDR3 sequences; nearly 45% were seen once.

This chain uses TRBV7-8 with TRBJ1-4, with D unclear. The receptor was isolated from an adult man with Graves' disease, either hyperthyroidism or ophthalmopathy (not recorded which). The source material was peripheral blood or thyroid tissue (not recorded which). The CDR3 reads CASSQVETTNEKLFF. The CDR3 bases are TGCGCCAGCAGCCAAGTGGAGACAACTAATGAAAAACTGTTTTTT.